Following are 17 T cell receptor beta chains from one sample sequenced in a study of blood T cell repertoires in COVID-19. Repertoires were generated with immunoSEQ multiplex PCR, while TCRdb's copy carries only in-frame clones and drops some. The table shows fewer than 450,000 clones, with more than 70% occurring only once. The sequenced sample was PBMCs or T cells enriched from blood (not recorded which). Receptor source: a woman younger than 35 who had recovered from COVID-19.

The V gene is TRBV9, the J gene TRBJ1-1, with 8 bases lining up with TRBD1. The germline V gene encodes CDR1 SGDLS and CDR2 YYNGEE. The V and J ends lost 0 bases and 7 bases, in that order; junction bases with no gene match: 8. The CDR3 has 15 residues. The CDR3 coding sequence is TGTGCCAGCAGCGTAGTTTCCAGGGGGCGTATTGAAGCTTTCTTT. Its protein product is CASSVVSRGRIEAFF.

This sequence joins TRBV10-3 and TRBJ2-2; D may be TRBD2 (6 bases). V lost 0 bases, J lost 2 bases, and 10 bases lay in between. CDR3 length equals 16 residues. Looked up from germline, CDR1 is ENHRY and CDR2 is SYGVKD. As DNA, the CDR3 is TGTGCCATCAGTGAGTCAATCGGGGGAAACACCGGGGAGCTGTTTTTT. Translating gives CAISESIGGNTGELFF.

The chain is built from TRBV3-1 (or the pseudogene TRBV3-2) and TRBJ1-5; 10 bases agree with TRBD1. The V gene end was trimmed by 4 bases and the J gene end by 4 bases; junction bases not matched to a gene: 1. This CDR3 comprises 14 residues. From germline, CDR1 is LGHDT and CDR2 YNNKEL (reference sequence). The DNA of the CDR3 is TGTGCCAGCAGCCGGACAGGGGGGAATCAGCCCCAGCATTTT. Protein sequence: CASSRTGGNQPQHF.

This clone was found a few times. The same CDR3 can be traced to other DNA sequences in this sample. The chain uses TRBV6-4 and TRBJ2-3; 9 nucleotides line up with TRBD1. CDR3 length: 15 amino acids. The V segment lost 6 bases and the J segment 3 bases; nucleotides outside the gene matches: 7. Germline lookup yields CDR1 MRHNA and CDR2 SNTAGT. Here the CDR3 DNA reads TGTGCCAGCAGCCCAGGGACAGGGAGGACAGATACGCAGTATTTT. It yields the protein CASSPGTGRTDTQYF.

The rearrangement joins TRBV18 to TRBJ2-1; 8 nucleotides align to TRBD1. V gave up 3 bases and J gave up 4 bases; unmatched junction bases: 5. CDR1 and CDR2 from the germline V gene are KGHSH and LQKENI. CDR3 length equals 15 residues. CDR3: CASSPTDREYNEQFF. Here the CDR3 DNA reads TGTGCCAGCTCACCGACGGACAGGGAGTACAATGAGCAGTTCTTC.

This sequence joins TRBV7-6 and TRBJ1-1; D is ambiguous. Between the trimmed V and J ends, which lost 11 bases and 3 bases, there was a span of 19 bases. Germline CDR1 reads SGHVS; CDR2 reads FNYEAQ. The CDR3 sequence is 14 residues long. CDR3 protein: CALTPALRDTEAFF. For the CDR3, the DNA is TGTGCCCTAACCCCCGCCCTCCGGGACACTGAAGCTTTCTTT.

The genes are TRBV4-1 and TRBJ1-2; TRBD1 matches at 8 bases. The J segment lost 3 bases and the V segment lost 6 bases, leaving 9 bases of the junction unmatched. Germline V gene data show CDR1 as MGHRA and CDR2 as YSYEKL. CDR3 size: 15 residues. The CDR3 DNA sequence: TGCGCCAGCAGGCCAGCAACAGGGGGAGACTATGGCTACACCTTC. Translating gives CASRPATGGDYGYTF.

The V gene is TRBV5-4, the J gene TRBJ1-1; a possible D gene is TRBD1 (5 bases). V lost 4 bases to trimming and J lost 6 bases, with 13 bases between them. CDR1 and CDR2 (germline): SGHNT, YYREEE (reference sequence). The length of the CDR3 is 13 residues. The CDR3 nucleotides read TGTGCCAGCAGCGCCAAGGGGTTTCCTGAAGCTTTCTTT. As protein: CASSAKGFPEAFF.

In this sample, this clone turned up once. The chain combines TRBV7-6 with TRBJ2-7, with D possibly being TRBD1 (5 bases). In germline, CDR1 is SGHVS, CDR2 FNYEAQ. The CDR3 is 13 amino acids. V shed 2 bases and J shed 3 bases, with 8 bases lying between them. DNA of the CDR3: TGTGCCAGCAGCTTACAGGGTTTCTACGAGCAGTACTTC. Translated, it gives CASSLQGFYEQYF.

The V gene is TRBV5-1, the J gene TRBJ2-5; 11 positions agree with TRBD2. Germline loops: CDR1 SGHRS, CDR2 YFSETQ. The CDR3 covers 13 residues. V shed 5 bases and J 5 bases; nucleotides not matched to a gene: 2. CDR3 protein: CASSPSGGETQYF. DNA of the CDR3: TGCGCCAGCAGTCCTAGCGGGGGGGAGACCCAGTACTTC. Full variable domain (rest looked up from reference TRBV5-1 and TRBJ2-5): KAGVTQTPRYLIKTRGQQVTLSCSPISGHRSVSWYQQTPGQGLQFLFEYFSETQRNKGNFPGRFSGRQFSNSRSEMNVSTLELGDSALYLCASSPSGGETQYFGPGTRLLVL.

The chain recombines TRBV3-1 (or the pseudogene TRBV3-2) with TRBJ2-7, with D maybe TRBD2 (5 bases). The ends were cut back, 1 base at V and 5 bases at J, with 21 bases in the middle. The germline V gene has CDR1 LGHDT and CDR2 YNNKEL (reference sequence). This CDR3 region has 17 residues. The CDR3 sequence is CASSQGPGLARFHEQYF. The DNA for the CDR3 is TGTGCCAGCAGCCAAGGCCCAGGACTTGCAAGATTCCACGAGCAGTACTTC.

The chain joins TRBV27 to TRBJ2-1; a weak D match, TRBD1 (6 bases). Trimming shortened V by 7 bases and J by 4 bases, and 11 bases separated the two germline ends. The CDR3 length is 13 residues. The germline V gene has CDR1 MNHEY and CDR2 SMNVEV (reference sequence). The CDR3 spells CASTTGPYNEQFF. CDR3 DNA sequence: TGTGCCAGCACGACAGGCCCTTACAATGAGCAGTTCTTC.

This chain links TRBV9 with TRBJ2-3, with D tentatively TRBD2 (5 bases). This CDR3 is built from 16 residues. CDR1 and CDR2 from the germline V gene are SGDLS and YYNGEE. V lost 4 bases and J lost 2, with 17 bases in between. CDR3 amino acids: CASSIGGAETTDTQYF. Here the CDR3 DNA reads TGTGCCAGCAGCATAGGAGGAGCGGAGACCACAGATACGCAGTATTTT.

V and J are TRBV5-1 and TRBJ2-7, with 7 bases aligning to TRBD2. The CDR3 runs 14 residues. Germline V gene lookup returns CDR1 SGHRS and CDR2 YFSETQ. The V gene end was trimmed by 0 bases and the J gene end by 4 bases; junction bases not matched to a gene: 4. The chain's CDR3 is CASSLGGRAYEQYF. CDR3 bases: TGCGCCAGCAGCTTGGGAGGGAGGGCGTACGAGCAGTACTTC.

The V and J genes are TRBV7-9 and TRBJ1-1; D unresolved. CDR1 and CDR2 from the germline V gene are SEHNR and FQNEAQ (reference sequence). Trimming stripped 7 bases from V and 5 bases from J, with 17 bases between. This CDR3 has 14 amino acids. Here the CDR3 DNA reads TGTGCCAGCACCACAGACCCCGAGCGGACTGAAGCTTTCTTT. Protein product: CASTTDPERTEAFF.

This chain connects TRBV5-6 to TRBJ2-7; 9 nucleotides align to TRBD1. This CDR3 is 14 amino acids long. In germline, CDR1 is SGHDT, CDR2 YYEEEE. Trimming at V came to 0 bases and at J to 6 bases, leaving 4 bases not matched to a gene. In DNA, the CDR3 is TGTGCCAGCAGCTTGGCGGGGACAGGGACCGAGCAGTACTTC. Translating gives CASSLAGTGTEQYF.

V gene TRBV19 combines with J gene TRBJ1-1; D is ambiguous. This CDR3 contains 13 residues. The germline V gene encodes CDR1 LNHDA and CDR2 SQIVND (reference sequence). Trimming took 1 base from V and 9 from J, leaving 12 bases between them. The CDR3 region is CASSIAPPGKAFF. The CDR3 coding sequence is TGTGCCAGTAGTATAGCCCCCCCGGGGAAAGCTTTCTTT.